One sample yielded the 18 T cell receptor beta chains listed below, sequenced in a study of human T cells and chemical hapten exposure. MiXCR was run by TCRdb on the RACE reads, yielding one entry per CDR3 protein. The sample lists roughly 100,000 distinct CDR3 sequences, around 34% occurring once. Time point denoted: patch test 3, about 24 weeks after DPC sensitization. Treatment noted: therapeutic diphenylcyclopropenone sensitization with weekly scalp DPC. The specimen was whole blood, collected in connection with sensitization to the hapten diphenylcyclopropenone (DPC). These receptors originate from a man between 35 and 55 years old with alopecia areata. Some clones in this sample may be carry-over from other donors' samples.

This clonotype was observed a handful of times. This chain connects TRBV19 to TRBJ2-1, with TRBD2 matching 9 bases. Germline CDR1 LNHDA, CDR2 SQIVND (reference sequence). V shed 0 bases, J shed 8 bases, and the junction held 11 bases outside the gene matches. The CDR3 is 17 residues long. CDR3 DNA: TGTGCCAGTAGTATAGATCCTAGGTCTAGCGGGAACGATGAGCAGTTCTTC. Amino acid sequence: CASSIDPRSSGNDEQFF.

This clonotype was counted between two and nine times. J is TRBJ2-7 and V is TRBV6-2 or TRBV6-3, with D perhaps TRBD1 (5 bases). CDR3 length: 14 residues. The V gene's germline CDR1 is MNHEY and CDR2 SVGEGT. V was trimmed by 6 bases and J by 3 bases, leaving 15 bases between them. CDR3 protein: CASRSQGSLYEQYF. For the CDR3, the DNA is TGTGCCAGCAGAAGCCAGGGTTCCCTCTACGAGCAGTACTTC.

The V call is TRBV7-6, the J call TRBJ2-3; no firm D call. Trimming left V 1 base short and J 6 bases short, with 11 bases between. The CDR3 spans 14 residues. Germline-derived CDR1 and CDR2 are SGHVS and FNYEAQ. The CDR3 nucleotides are TGTGCCAGCAGCTTAGACATTATCAGCGATACGCAGTATTTT. Protein product: CASSLDIISDTQYF.

This clonotype was observed a few times. The J gene is TRBJ2-6, the V gene TRBV28; tentatively, D is TRBD1 (6 bases). The CDR3 is made up of 15 amino acids. V was clipped by 4 bases and J by 4 bases, with 11 bases between them. Germline V gene sequence: CDR1 MDHEN, CDR2 SYDVKM. The CDR3 nucleotides are TGTGCCAGCAGTTCTTCAGGGGTCGGGGCCAACGTCCTGACTTTC. Protein: CASSSSGVGANVLTF.

The chain couples TRBV6-2 or TRBV6-3 to TRBJ2-3; weak D call: TRBD2 (6 bases). CDR3 length: 13 amino acids. V lost 4 bases, J lost 4 bases, and 9 bases lay in between. Germline loops: CDR1 MNHEY, CDR2 SVGEGT. Here the CDR3 DNA reads TGTGCCAGCAGTTGGCGGGATTCAGATACGCAGTATTTT. Translation: CASSWRDSDTQYF.

The chain recombines TRBV29-1 with TRBJ2-3; perhaps TRBD2 as D (5 bases). V lost 3 bases and J 0 bases, leaving 10 bases between the germline ends. The germline gives CDR1 SQVTM, CDR2 ANQGSEA. This CDR3 is built from 14 residues. CDR3 sequence: CSVEARTSTDTQYF. DNA for the CDR3: TGCAGCGTTGAGGCAAGGACTAGCACAGATACGCAGTATTTT.

This rearrangement joins TRBV30 to TRBJ2-7; TRBD2 matches 8 bases. This CDR3 comprises 17 residues. CDR1 GTSNPN and CDR2 SVGIG come from the germline V gene (reference sequence). After removal of 3 bases from V and 6 bases from J, the junction contained 19 bases not matched to a gene. The CDR3 loop is CAWSRGRHGIGGFEQYF. The CDR3 nucleotides are TGTGCCTGGAGCCGCGGGAGGCATGGGATTGGCGGTTTCGAGCAGTACTTC.

The chain uses TRBV20-1 and TRBJ2-3; unclear D gene. The length of the CDR3 is 14 residues. CDR1 DFQATT and CDR2 SNEGSKA come from the germline V gene (reference sequence). Trimming removed 4 bases at V and 0 bases at J, with 11 bases between. The CDR3 protein is CSAKAQTSTDTQYF. In nucleotides, the CDR3 is TGCAGTGCTAAGGCACAAACTAGCACAGATACGCAGTATTTT.

V is TRBV5-1 and J is TRBJ1-1; TRBD1 might be the D (5 bases). V lost 0 bases to trimming and J lost 2 bases, with 11 bases between them. CDR1 is SGHRS and CDR2 is YFSETQ in the germline V gene. This CDR3 comprises 15 residues. Written as DNA, the CDR3 is TGCGCCAGCAGCTTGGGACAGCAGCCTAACACTGAAGCTTTCTTT. Translating gives CASSLGQQPNTEAFF. The full variable domain, its missing parts supplied by reference TRBV5-1 and TRBJ1-1, is KAGVTQTPRYLIKTRGQQVTLSCSPISGHRSVSWYQQTPGQGLQFLFEYFSETQRNKGNFPGRFSGRQFSNSRSEMNVSTLELGDSALYLCASSLGQQPNTEAFFGQGTRLTVV.

CDR3 amino acids: CSAQVAGGGKTQYF. The CDR3 DNA reads TGCAGTGCCCAGGTAGCGGGAGGAGGAAAGACCCAGTACTTC. This rearrangement joins TRBV20-1 to TRBJ2-5; TRBD2 agrees at 10 bases. With 6 bases clipped from V and 6 bases from J, the junction kept 10 bases outside the gene matches. This CDR3 is built from 14 residues. Looked up from germline, CDR1 is DFQATT and CDR2 is SNEGSKA (reference sequence).

The chain couples TRBV7-2 to TRBJ2-7; D remains unclear. Germline V CDR1 and CDR2: SGHTA, FQGNSA. Trimming shortened V by 5 bases and J by 0 bases, and 8 bases separated the two germline ends. The CDR3 length is 13 residues. The CDR3 here is CASSPLSSYEQYF. CDR3 bases: TGTGCCAGCAGCCCCTTAAGCTCCTACGAGCAGTACTTC.

This clonotype has more than one count but fewer than ten. CDR3 sequence (DNA): TGTGCCTGGAGTACGACAGGGGAGAACTATGGCTACACCTTC. This gives the protein CAWSTTGENYGYTF. V and J are TRBV30 and TRBJ1-2; 8 bases are shared with TRBD1. The length of the CDR3 is 14 residues. The germline V gene encodes CDR1 GTSNPN and CDR2 SVGIG (reference sequence). The ends lost 2 bases at V and 2 bases at J; junction bases unmatched: 4.

This clonotype has a handful of counts. This sequence joins TRBV27 and TRBJ2-7; the D gene could be TRBD1 or TRBD2 (5 bases each). Germline assignment: CDR1 MNHEY and CDR2 SMNVEV (reference sequence). V was clipped by 4 bases and J by 2 bases, with 12 bases between them. The CDR3 totals 14 residues. As DNA, the CDR3 is TGTGCCAGCAGTTGGAAACTGGGGGCCTACGAGCAGTACTTC. It specifies CASSWKLGAYEQYF.

The J gene is TRBJ2-7, the V gene TRBV6-5, with TRBD1 matching 8 bases. The CDR3 has 12 residues. V lost 8 bases and J lost 5; bases outside the gene matches: 5. Germline V gives CDR1 MNHEY, CDR2 SVGAGI. CDR3 nucleotide sequence: TGTGCCAGCGGACAGGGTCGGAACGAGCAGTACGTC. Encoded protein: CASGQGRNEQYV.

The rearrangement uses TRBV27 and TRBJ2-7, with D perhaps TRBD1 or TRBD2 (5 bases each). This CDR3 region has 14 residues. The V end was cut by 6 bases, the J end by 2 bases, with 14 bases between. Germline values: CDR1 MNHEY, CDR2 SMNVEV (reference sequence). Here the CDR3 DNA reads TGTGCCAGCAGACATGAGGGGCTGACCTACGAGCAGTACTTC. Protein sequence: CASRHEGLTYEQYF.

V usage is TRBV5-6 and J usage is TRBJ2-7, with 8 bases identical to TRBD1. Germline-derived CDR1 and CDR2 are SGHDT and YYEEEE. There are 13 residues in the CDR3. V gave up 4 bases and J gave up 9 bases; unmatched junction bases: 9. CDR3 in amino acids: CASSRPPQGGQYF. In DNA, the CDR3 is TGTGCCAGCAGCCGACCCCCACAGGGGGGGCAGTACTTC.

As DNA, the CDR3 is TGTGCCAGCACCCCCGACGTGGGGAGAGAGACCCAGTACTTC. Its protein product is CASTPDVGRETQYF. This chain links TRBV12-3 or TRBV12-4 with TRBJ2-5; TRBD2 might be the D (5 bases). The CDR3 runs to 14 residues. Between the trimmed V and J ends, which lost 7 bases and 4 bases, there was a span of 16 bases.

This clonotype was seen a handful of times. The chain recombines TRBV6-2 or TRBV6-3 with TRBJ2-3; 7 nucleotides match TRBD2. Germline V gives CDR1 MNHEY, CDR2 SVGEGT. CDR3 length equals 16 residues. The V gene end was trimmed by 6 bases and the J gene end by 3 bases; junction bases not matched to a gene: 12. The CDR3 sequence: CASSQRLAVLTDTQYF. CDR3 DNA: TGTGCCAGCAGCCAACGTCTAGCGGTACTAACAGATACGCAGTATTTT.